This T cell receptor (beta chain) was captured by sequencing in a study of human T cells and chemical hapten exposure. Study at large: DPC at 2% was the sensitizing agent, placed on around 2 cm by around 2 cm of upper inner arm skin.

TCRdb called the RACE reads again in MiXCR, with one record for every CDR3 protein. Of 350,000 to 450,000 distinct CDR3 sequences in the sample, approximately 5% are singletons; the top ten hold 2% to 3%. In the case of this clonotype: Its target is not known.

The time point was: pre-sensitization, week 0. Treatment meaning: therapeutic diphenylcyclopropenone sensitization with weekly scalp DPC. The CDR3 runs to 19 residues. Germline V gives CDR1 SGDLS, CDR2 YYNGEE. V dropped 3 bases and J dropped 2; count of bases not matched to a gene: 13. Study-level points and caveats: With regard to DPC sensitization, TCRs above 1 in 1000 frequency did not change.

The source of this sequence is a woman between 50 and 59 years old with alopecia areata. Some clones in this sample may be carry-over from other donors' samples. The source was whole blood, collected in connection with sensitization to the hapten diphenylcyclopropenone (DPC). V usage is TRBV9 and J usage is TRBJ2-3; 12 bases are shared with TRBD2. The chain's CDR3 is CASSEAISGLAGPTDTQYF. DNA for the CDR3: TGTGCCAGCAGCGAGGCTATCTCCGGACTAGCGGGACCCACAGATACGCAGTATTTT.